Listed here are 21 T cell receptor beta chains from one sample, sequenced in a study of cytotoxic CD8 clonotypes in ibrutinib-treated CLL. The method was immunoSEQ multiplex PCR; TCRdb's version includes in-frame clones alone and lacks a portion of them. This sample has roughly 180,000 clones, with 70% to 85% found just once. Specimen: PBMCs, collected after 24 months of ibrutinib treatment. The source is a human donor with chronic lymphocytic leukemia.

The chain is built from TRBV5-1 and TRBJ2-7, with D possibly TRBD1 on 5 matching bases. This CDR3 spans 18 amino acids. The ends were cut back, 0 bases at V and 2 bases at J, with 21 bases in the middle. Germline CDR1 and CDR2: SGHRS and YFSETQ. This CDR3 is CASSLEGSWKDGPYEQYF. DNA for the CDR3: TGCGCCAGCAGCTTGGAGGGGTCTTGGAAGGACGGCCCCTACGAGCAGTACTTC.

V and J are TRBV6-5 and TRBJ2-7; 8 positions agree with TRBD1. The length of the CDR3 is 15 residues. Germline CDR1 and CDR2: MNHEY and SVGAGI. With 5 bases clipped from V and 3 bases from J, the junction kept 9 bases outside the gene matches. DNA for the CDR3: TGTGCCAGCAGTCTCCACCAGGGGGCGGTCTACGAGCAGTACTTC. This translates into CASSLHQGAVYEQYF.

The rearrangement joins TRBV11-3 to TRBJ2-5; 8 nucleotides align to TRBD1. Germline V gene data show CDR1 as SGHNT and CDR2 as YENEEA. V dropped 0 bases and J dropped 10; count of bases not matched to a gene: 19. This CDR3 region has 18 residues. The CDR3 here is CASSLDRLEDRAGKGQYF. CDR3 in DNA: TGTGCCAGCAGCTTAGATCGGCTGGAGGACAGGGCCGGAAAGGGCCAGTACTTC.

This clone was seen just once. CDR3 residues: CASRTSGRTDNEQFF. The CDR3, as DNA: TGCGCCAGCCGGACTAGCGGGAGGACTGACAATGAGCAGTTCTTC. This sequence joins TRBV5-1 and TRBJ2-1, with TRBD2 matching over 14 bases. The germline gives CDR1 SGHRS, CDR2 YFSETQ. There are 15 residues in the CDR3. The J segment lost 5 bases and the V segment lost 7 bases, leaving 5 bases of the junction unmatched. Looking up the rest from reference TRBV5-1 and TRBJ2-1 gives the full variable domain: KAGVTQTPRYLIKTRGQQVTLSCSPISGHRSVSWYQQTPGQGLQFLFEYFSETQRNKGNFPGRFSGRQFSNSRSEMNVSTLELGDSALYLCASRTSGRTDNEQFFGPGTRLTVL.

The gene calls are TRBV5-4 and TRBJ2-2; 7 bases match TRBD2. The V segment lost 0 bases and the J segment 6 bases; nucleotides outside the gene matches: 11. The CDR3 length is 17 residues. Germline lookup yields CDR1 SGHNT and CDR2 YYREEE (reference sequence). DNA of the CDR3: TGTGCCAGCAGCTTGGCTGGAGCGGGACTACCCCCCGGGGAGCTGTTTTTT. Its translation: CASSLAGAGLPPGELFF. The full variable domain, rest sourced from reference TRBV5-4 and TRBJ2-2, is ETGVTQSPTHLIKTRGQQVTLRCSSQSGHNTVSWYQQALGQGPQFIFQYYREEENGRGNFPPRFSGLQFPNYSSELNVNALELDDSALYLCASSLAGAGLPPGELFFGEGSRLTVL.

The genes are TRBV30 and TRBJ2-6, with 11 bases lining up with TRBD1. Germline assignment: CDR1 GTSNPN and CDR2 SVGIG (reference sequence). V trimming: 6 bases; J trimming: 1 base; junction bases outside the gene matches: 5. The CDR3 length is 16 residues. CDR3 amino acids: CACPGQGVSGANVLTF. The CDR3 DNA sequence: TGTGCCTGCCCGGGACAGGGGGTGTCTGGGGCCAACGTCCTGACTTTC.

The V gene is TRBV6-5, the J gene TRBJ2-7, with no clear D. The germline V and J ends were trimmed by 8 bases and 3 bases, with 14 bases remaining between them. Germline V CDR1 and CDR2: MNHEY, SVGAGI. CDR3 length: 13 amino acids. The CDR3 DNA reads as TGTGCCAGCTCCCAAATTCGGAGCTACGAGCAGTACTTC. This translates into CASSQIRSYEQYF.

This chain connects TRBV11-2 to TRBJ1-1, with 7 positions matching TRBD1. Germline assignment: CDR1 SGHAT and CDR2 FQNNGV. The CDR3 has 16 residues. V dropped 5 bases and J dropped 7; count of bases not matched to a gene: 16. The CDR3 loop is CASSGFQQGWVGEAFF. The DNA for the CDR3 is TGTGCCAGCAGCGGTTTCCAACAGGGGTGGGTCGGTGAAGCTTTCTTT.

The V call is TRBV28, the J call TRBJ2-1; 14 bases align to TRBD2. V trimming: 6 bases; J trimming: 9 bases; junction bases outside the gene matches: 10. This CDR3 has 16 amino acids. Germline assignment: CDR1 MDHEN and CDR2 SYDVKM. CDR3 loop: CASSPQTSGRGGEQFF. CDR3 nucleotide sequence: TGTGCCAGCAGCCCACAGACTAGCGGGAGGGGTGGTGAGCAGTTCTTC.

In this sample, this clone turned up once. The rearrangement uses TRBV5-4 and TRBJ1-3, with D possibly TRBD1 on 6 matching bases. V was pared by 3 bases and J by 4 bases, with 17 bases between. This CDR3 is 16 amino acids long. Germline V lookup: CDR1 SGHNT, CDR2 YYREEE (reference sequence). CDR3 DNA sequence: TGTGCCAGCAGCTCGGGGGCAGGTCTCCTCGGAAACACCATATATTTT. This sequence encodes CASSSGAGLLGNTIYF.

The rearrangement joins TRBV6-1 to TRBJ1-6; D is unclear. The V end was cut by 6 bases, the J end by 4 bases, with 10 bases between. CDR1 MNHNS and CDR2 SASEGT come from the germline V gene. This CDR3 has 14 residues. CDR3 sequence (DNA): TGTGCCAGCAGGGAACAGTTTTATAATTCACCCCTCCACTTT. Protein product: CASREQFYNSPLHF.

This CDR3 is CASSLFGGITDTQYF. The CDR3 nucleotides are TGTGCCAGCAGCTTATTCGGGGGGATCACAGATACGCAGTATTTT. V gene TRBV11-2 combines with J gene TRBJ2-3; 7 bases align to TRBD2. Unmatched junction bases numbered 4, after V lost 2 bases and J lost 2 bases. This CDR3 is 15 amino acids long. From germline, CDR1 is SGHAT and CDR2 FQNNGV.

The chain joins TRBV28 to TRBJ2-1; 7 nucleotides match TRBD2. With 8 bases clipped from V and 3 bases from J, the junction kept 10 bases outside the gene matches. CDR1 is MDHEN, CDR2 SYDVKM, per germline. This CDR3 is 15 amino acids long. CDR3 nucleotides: TGTGCCAGCGCCCCCGGGGGGTCTCTCTACAATGAGCAGTTCTTC. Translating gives CASAPGGSLYNEQFF.

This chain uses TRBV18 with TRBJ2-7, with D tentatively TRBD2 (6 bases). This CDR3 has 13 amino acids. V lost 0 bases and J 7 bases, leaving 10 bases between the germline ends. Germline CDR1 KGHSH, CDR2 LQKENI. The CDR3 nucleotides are TGTGCCAGCTCACCACCGGGGGGTCGGGAGCAGTACTTC. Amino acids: CASSPPGGREQYF.

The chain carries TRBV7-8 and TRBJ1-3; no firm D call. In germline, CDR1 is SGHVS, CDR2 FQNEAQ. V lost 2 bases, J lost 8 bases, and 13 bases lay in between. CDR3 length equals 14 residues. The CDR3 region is CASSLNALYYTIYF. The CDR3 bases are TGTGCCAGCAGCTTAAACGCCCTCTATTACACCATATATTTT.

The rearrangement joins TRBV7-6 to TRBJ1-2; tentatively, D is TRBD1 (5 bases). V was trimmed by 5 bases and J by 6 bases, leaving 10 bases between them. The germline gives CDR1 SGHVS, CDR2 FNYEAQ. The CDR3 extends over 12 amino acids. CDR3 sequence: CASSPSRDGYTF. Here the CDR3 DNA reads TGTGCCAGCAGCCCCAGCAGGGATGGCTACACCTTC. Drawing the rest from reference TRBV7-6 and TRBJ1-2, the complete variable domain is GAGVSQSPRYKVTKRGQDVALRCDPISGHVSLYWYRQALGQGPEFLTYFNYEAQQDKSGLPNDRFSAERPEGSISTLTIQRTEQRDSAMYRCASSPSRDGYTFGSGTRLTVV.

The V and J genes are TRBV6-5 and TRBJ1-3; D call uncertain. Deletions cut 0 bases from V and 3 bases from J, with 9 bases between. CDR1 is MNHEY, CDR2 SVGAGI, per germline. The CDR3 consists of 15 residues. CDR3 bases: TGTGCCAGCAGTTACTCGATCTTGCATGGAAACACCATATATTTT. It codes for CASSYSILHGNTIYF.

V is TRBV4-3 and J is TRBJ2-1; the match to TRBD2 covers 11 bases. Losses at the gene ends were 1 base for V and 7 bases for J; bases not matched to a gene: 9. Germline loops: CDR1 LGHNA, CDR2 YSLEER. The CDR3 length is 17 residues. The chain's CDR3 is CASSQAQLAGDLNEQFF. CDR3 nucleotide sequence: TGCGCCAGCAGCCAAGCCCAACTAGCGGGAGATTTGAATGAGCAGTTCTTC.

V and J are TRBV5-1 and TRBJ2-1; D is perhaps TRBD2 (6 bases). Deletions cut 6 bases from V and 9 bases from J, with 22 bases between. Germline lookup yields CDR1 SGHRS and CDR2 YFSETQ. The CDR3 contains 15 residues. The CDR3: CASTASGLRIGEQFF. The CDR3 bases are TGCGCCAGCACCGCCTCGGGACTCCGCATAGGTGAGCAGTTCTTC.

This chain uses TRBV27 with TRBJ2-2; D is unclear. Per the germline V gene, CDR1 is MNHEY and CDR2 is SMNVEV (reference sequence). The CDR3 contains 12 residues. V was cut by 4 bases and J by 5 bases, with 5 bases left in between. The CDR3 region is CASSYETGELFF. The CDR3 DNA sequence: TGTGCCAGCAGTTATGAAACCGGGGAGCTGTTTTTT.

In nucleotides, the CDR3 is TGCAGCGTTTGGACTAGCGGGAACACCGGGGAGCTGTTTTTT. It yields the protein CSVWTSGNTGELFF. V gene TRBV29-1 combines with J gene TRBJ2-2, with TRBD2 matching over 10 bases. The germline gives CDR1 SQVTM, CDR2 ANQGSEA. The CDR3 is 14 residues long. The V gene end was trimmed by 5 bases and the J gene end by 1 base; junction bases not matched to a gene: 1.